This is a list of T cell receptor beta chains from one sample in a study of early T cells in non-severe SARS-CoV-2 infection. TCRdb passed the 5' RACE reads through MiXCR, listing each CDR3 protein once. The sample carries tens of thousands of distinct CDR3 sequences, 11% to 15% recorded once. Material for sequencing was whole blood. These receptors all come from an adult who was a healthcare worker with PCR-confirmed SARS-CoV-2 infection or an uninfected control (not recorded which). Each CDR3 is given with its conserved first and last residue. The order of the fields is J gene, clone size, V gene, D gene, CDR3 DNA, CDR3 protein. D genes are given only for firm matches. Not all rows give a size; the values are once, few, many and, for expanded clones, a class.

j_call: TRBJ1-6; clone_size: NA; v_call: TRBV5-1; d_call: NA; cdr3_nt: TGCGCCAGCAGCTTAGATACGGCACCCCTCCACTTT; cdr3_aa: CASSLDTAPLHF
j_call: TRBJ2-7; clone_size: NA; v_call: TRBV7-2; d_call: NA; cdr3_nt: TGTGCCAGCAGTGTAGTCTTCACCTACGAGCAGTACTTC; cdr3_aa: CASSVVFTYEQYF
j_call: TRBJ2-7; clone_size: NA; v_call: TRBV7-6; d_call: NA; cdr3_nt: TGTGCCAGCAGCCCACAGCAGGGTAGCTACGAGCAGTACTTC; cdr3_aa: CASSPQQGSYEQYF
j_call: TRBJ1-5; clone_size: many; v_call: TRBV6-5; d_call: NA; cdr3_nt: TGTGCCAGCAGCGAAACTACAAGCAATCAGCCCCAGCATTTT; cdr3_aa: CASSETTSNQPQHF
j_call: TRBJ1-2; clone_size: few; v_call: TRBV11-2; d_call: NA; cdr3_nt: TGTGCCAGCAGCCCCGTCCAGGTTAACTATGGCTACACCTTC; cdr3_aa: CASSPVQVNYGYTF
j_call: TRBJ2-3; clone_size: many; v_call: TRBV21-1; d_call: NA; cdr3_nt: TGTGCCAGTAGACAGGTGTGGCCCCGCACAGATACGCAGTATTTT; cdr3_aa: CASRQVWPRTDTQYF
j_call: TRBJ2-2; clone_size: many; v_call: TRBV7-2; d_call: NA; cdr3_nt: TGTGCCAGCAGCTTGGAGCCAGCCGGGGAGCTGTTTTTT; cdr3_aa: CASSLEPAGELFF
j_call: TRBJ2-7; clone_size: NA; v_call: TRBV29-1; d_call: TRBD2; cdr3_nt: TGCAGCGTTGGACTAGCGGGATGGCCGTCCTACGAGCAGTACTTC; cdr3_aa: CSVGLAGWPSYEQYF
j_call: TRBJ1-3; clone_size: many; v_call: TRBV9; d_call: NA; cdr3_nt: TGTGCCAGCAGCGTAGTAGGTTCTGGAAACACCATATATTTT; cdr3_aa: CASSVVGSGNTIYF
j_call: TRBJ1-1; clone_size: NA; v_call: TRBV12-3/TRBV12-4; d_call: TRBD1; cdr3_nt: TGTGCCAGCAGGGTGGACAGGTGGAGTGTGAACACTGAAGCTTTCTTT; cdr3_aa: CASRVDRWSVNTEAFF
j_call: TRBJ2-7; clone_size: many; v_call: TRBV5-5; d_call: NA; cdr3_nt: TGTGCCAGCAGCTTCGGGGAATTGATATACGAGCAGTACTTC; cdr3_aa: CASSFGELIYEQYF
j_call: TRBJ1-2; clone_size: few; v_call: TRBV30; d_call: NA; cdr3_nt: TGTGCCAGTTGGCAAGTACCCTATGGCTACACCTTC; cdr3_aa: CASWQVPYGYTF
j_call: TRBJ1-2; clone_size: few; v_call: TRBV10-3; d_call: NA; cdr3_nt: TGTGCCATCGGGGCCCCGGGAGGGACCTATGGCTACACCTTC; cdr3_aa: CAIGAPGGTYGYTF
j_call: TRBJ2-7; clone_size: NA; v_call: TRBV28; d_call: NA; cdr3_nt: TGTGCCAGCAGTTTTAGGGGAGCCGTCTCCTACGAGCAGTACTTC; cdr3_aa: CASSFRGAVSYEQYF
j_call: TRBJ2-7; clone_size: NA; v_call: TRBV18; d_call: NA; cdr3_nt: TGTGCCAGCTCACCAGAGGGGGCCTACGAGCAGTACTTC; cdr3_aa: CASSPEGAYEQYF
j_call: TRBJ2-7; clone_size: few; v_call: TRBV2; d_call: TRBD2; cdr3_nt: TGTGCCAGCAGTGCCCTAGCGGGGGGGAACGAGCAGTACTTC; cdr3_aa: CASSALAGGNEQYF
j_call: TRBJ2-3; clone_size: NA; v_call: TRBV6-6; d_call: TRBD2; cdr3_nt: TGTGCCAGCAACCTGGGGACTAGCGGAACAGATACGCAGTATTTT; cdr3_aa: CASNLGTSGTDTQYF
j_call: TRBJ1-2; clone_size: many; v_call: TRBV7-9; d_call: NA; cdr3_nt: TGTGCCAGCAGCTTAGGCACCGCTGCTAACTATGGCTACACCTTC; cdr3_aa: CASSLGTAANYGYTF
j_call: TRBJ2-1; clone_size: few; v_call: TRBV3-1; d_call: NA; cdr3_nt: TGTGCCAGCAGCCAAGGTAGTCATGAGCAGTTCTTC; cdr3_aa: CASSQGSHEQFF
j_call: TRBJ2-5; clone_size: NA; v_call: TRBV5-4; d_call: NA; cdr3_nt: TGTGCCAGCAGCCCCGACAACCGGCTACAAGAGACCCGGTACTTC; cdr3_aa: CASSPDNRLQETRYF
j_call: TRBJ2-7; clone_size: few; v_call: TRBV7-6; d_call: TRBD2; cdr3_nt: TGTGCCAGCAGCCCGGGACTAGCGCGTACCTACGAGCAGTACTTC; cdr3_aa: CASSPGLARTYEQYF
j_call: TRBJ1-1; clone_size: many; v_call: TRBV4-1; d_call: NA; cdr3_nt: TGCGCCAGCAGCCAAGAACGGATGACTGAAGCTTTCTTT; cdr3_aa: CASSQERMTEAFF
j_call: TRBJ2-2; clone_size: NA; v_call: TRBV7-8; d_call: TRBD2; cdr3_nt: TGTGCCAGCAGCTCGGGCCCTTCGGGGGGGAACACCGGGGAGCTGTTTTTT; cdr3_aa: CASSSGPSGGNTGELFF
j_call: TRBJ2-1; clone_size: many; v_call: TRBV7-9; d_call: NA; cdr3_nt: TGTGCCAGCAGCTCAGGGGAATCAGGGAGGAATGAGCAGTTCTTC; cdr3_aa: CASSSGESGRNEQFF
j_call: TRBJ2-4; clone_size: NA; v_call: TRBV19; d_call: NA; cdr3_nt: TGTGCCAGTACCAGACGGGCTAAGTGGTACTTC; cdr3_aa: CASTRRAKWYF
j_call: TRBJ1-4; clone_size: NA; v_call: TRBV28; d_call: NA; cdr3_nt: TGTGCCAGCAGTGGGTTTGAAAAACTGTTTTTT; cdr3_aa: CASSGFEKLFF
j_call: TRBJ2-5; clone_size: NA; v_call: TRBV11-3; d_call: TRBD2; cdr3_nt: TGTGCCAGCAGCTTAGAAGAAGCGGGAGGACGAGAGACCCAGTACTTC; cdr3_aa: CASSLEEAGGRETQYF
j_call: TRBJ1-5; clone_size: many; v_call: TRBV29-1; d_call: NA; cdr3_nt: TGCAGCGTTGCCAGGAGTAGCAATCAGCCCCAGCATTTT; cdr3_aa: CSVARSSNQPQHF
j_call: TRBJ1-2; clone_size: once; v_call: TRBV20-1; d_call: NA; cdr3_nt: TGCAGTGTCAGGGGTGGCGATTCCCATGGCTACACCTTC; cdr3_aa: CSVRGGDSHGYTF
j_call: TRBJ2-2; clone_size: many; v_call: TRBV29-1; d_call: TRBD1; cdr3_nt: TGCAGCGCTGGGACAGGGGAGAGCACCGGGGAGCTGTTTTTT; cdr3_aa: CSAGTGESTGELFF
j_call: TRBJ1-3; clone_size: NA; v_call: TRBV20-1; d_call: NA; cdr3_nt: TGCAGTGCTGGGGACGGTATCCGAGGAGGAAACACCATATATTTT; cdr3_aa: CSAGDGIRGGNTIYF
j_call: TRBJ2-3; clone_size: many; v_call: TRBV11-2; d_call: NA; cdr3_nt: TGTGCCAGCAGCCTTAGAAGAGTGACAGATACGCAGTATTTT; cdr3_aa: CASSLRRVTDTQYF
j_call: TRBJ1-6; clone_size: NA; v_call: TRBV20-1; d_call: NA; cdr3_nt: TGCAGTGCTAGGGCCGACCTTAATTCACCCCTCCACTTT; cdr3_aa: CSARADLNSPLHF
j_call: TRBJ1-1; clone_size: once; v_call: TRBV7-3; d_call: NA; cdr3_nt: TGTGCCAGCAGCTTATCGGCCCAGACGGAAGCTTTCTTT; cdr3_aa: CASSLSAQTEAFF
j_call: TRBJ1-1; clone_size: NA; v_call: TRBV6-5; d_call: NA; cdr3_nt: TGTGCCAGCAGCTTCGACAGACTCACTGAAGCTTTCTTT; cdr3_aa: CASSFDRLTEAFF
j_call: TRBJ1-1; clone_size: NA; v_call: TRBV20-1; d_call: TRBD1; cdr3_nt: TGCAGTGCTAGAGACCAGGGGCAGGGGGTGAACACTGAAGCTTTCTTT; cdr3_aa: CSARDQGQGVNTEAFF
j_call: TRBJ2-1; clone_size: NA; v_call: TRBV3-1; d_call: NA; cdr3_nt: TGTGCCAGCAGCCAAGATCAGCAGGCCACGCAGTTCTTC; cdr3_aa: CASSQDQQATQFF
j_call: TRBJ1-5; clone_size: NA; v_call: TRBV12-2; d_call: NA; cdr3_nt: TGTGCAAGTCGACTACAGGGGATGGCTAATCAGCCCCAGCATTTT; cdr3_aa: CASRLQGMANQPQHF
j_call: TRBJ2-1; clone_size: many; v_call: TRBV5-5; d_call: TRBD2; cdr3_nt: TGTGCCAGCAGCTTACCGGGACTAGCGGGGGGCATGGTCAACAATGAGCAGTTCTTC; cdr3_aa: CASSLPGLAGGMVNNEQFF
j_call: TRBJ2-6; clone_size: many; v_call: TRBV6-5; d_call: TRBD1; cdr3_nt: TGTGCCAGCAGTCCCGGGACAGGGGGCTCTGGGGCCAACGTCCTGACTTTC; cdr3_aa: CASSPGTGGSGANVLTF
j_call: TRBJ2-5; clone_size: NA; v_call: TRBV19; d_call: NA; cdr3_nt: TGTGCCAGTAACCCCCGCGCCCTGGGAGGCCAAGAGACCCAGTACTTC; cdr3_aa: CASNPRALGGQETQYF
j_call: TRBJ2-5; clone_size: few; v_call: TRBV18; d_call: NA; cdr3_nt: TGTGCCAGCTCACCAGTGGGGGCGTTCGAAAGAGAGTTCCAAGAGACCCAGTACTTC; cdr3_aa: CASSPVGAFEREFQETQYF
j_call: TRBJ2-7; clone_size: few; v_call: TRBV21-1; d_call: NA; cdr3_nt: TGTGCCAGCAGCAAAGCAGGCAGGGAGCACTACGAGCAGTACTTC; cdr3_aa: CASSKAGREHYEQYF
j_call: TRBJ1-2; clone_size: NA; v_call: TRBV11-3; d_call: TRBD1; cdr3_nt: TGTGCCAGCAGCTTAGGCGAGGGGGCTCCAGGAAAGGAGAATGGCTACACCTTC; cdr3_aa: CASSLGEGAPGKENGYTF
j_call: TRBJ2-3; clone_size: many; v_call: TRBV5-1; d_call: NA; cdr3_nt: TGCGCCAGCAGCTCTGACACAGATACGCAGTATTTT; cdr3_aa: CASSSDTDTQYF
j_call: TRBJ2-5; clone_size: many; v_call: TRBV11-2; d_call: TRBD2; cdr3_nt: TGTGCCAGCAGTTCCGAGCGGGAGGGCCGGGAGACCCAGTACTTC; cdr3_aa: CASSSEREGRETQYF
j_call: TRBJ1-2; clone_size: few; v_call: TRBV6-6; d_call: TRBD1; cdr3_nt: TGTGCCAGCGGCTGGGGACAGCAAAACTATGGCTACACCTTC; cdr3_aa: CASGWGQQNYGYTF
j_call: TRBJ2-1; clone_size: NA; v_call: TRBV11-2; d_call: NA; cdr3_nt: TGTGCCAGCAGCGAAGGGGGACCCACGGGGCGGGATGAGCAGTTCTTC; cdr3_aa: CASSEGGPTGRDEQFF
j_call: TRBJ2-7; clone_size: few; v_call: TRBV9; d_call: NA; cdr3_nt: TGTGCCAGCAGCTTCCAGGGTTCAGCGGAGCAGTACTTC; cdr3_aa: CASSFQGSAEQYF
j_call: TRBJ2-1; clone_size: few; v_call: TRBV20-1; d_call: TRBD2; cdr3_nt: TGCAGTGCCACGGGGGCAGCGGGAGGAACCTACAATGAGCAGTTCTTC; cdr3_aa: CSATGAAGGTYNEQFF
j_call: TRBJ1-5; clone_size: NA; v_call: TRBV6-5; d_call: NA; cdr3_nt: TGTGCCAGCAGTAATCAGGGTTGGGGGCCCCAGCATTTT; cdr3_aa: CASSNQGWGPQHF
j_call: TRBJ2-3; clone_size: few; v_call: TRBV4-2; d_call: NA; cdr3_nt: TGTGCCAGCAGCCAAGTACTACAGGAAGGTAATACGCAGTATTTT; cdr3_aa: CASSQVLQEGNTQYF
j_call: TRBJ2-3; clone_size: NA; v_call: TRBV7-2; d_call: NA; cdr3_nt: TGTGCCAGCAGCCTCTCGACTCCAACCACAGATACGCAGTATTTT; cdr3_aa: CASSLSTPTTDTQYF
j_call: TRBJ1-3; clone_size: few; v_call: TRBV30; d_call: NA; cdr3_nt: TGTGCCTGGAGTGCTTCCAGGGGAATGAATACCATATATTTT; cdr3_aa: CAWSASRGMNTIYF
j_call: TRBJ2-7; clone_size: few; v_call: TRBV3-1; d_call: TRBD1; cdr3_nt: TGTGCCAGCAGCCAAGATCCGGGACAGGGCCTCTACGAGCAGTACTTC; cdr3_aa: CASSQDPGQGLYEQYF
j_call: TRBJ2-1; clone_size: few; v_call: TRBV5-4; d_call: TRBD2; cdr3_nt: TGTGCCAGCAGCGGGGGACTAGTCAATGAGCAGTTCTTC; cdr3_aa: CASSGGLVNEQFF
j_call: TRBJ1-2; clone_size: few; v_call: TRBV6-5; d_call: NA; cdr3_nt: TGTGCCAGCAGTCCCTTCCGGGGAGGCGTGGGGGGTGGCTACACCTTC; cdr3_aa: CASSPFRGGVGGGYTF
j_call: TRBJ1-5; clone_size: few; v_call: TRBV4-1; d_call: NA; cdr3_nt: TGCGCCAGCAGCCAAGACGAAGTAAATCAGCCCCAGCATTTT; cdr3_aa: CASSQDEVNQPQHF